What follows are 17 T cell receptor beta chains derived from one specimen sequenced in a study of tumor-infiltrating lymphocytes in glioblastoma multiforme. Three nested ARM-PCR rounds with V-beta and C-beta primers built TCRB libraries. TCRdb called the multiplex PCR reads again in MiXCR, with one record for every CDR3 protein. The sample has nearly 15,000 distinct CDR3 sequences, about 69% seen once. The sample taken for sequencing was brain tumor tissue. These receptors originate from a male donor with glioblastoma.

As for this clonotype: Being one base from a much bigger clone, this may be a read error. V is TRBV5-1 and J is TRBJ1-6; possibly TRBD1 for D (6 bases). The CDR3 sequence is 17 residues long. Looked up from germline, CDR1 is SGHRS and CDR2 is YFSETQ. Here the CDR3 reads CARSLEVAGAGVSPLHF. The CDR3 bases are TGCGCCAGGAGCTTGGAGGTTGCGGGGGCTGGTGTATCACCCCTCCACTTT.

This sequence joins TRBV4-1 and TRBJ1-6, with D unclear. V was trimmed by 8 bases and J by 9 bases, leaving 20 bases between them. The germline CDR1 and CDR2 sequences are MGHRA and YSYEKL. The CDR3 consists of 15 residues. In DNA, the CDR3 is TGCGCCAGCCAGAACCCGGCATCTGTGGTTTCACCCCTCCACTTT. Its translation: CASQNPASVVSPLHF.

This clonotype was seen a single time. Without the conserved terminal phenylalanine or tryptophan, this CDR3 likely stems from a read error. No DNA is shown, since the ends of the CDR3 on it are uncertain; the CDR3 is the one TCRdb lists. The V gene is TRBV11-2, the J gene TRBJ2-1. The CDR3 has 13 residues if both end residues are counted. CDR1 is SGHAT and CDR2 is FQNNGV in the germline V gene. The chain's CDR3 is CASSLDRRNEQIS.

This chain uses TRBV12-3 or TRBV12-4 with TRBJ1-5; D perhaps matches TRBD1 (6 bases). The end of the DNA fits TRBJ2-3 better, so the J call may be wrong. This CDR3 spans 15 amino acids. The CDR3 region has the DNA TGTGCCAGCAGTTACAGGGATGGACCTTATCAGCCCCAGTATTTT. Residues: CASSYRDGPYQPQYF.

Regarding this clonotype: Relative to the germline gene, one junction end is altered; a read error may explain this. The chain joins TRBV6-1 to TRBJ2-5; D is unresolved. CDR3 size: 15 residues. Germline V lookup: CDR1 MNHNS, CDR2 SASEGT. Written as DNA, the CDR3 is TGTGCCAGCAGTGTCCTAAGGGTGAGCCAAGAGACTCAGTACTTC. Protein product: CASSVLRVSQETQYF.

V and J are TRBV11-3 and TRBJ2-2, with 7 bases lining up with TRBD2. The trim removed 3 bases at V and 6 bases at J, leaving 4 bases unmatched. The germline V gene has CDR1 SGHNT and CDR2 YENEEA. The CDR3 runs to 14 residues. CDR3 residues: CASSLSGDPGELFF. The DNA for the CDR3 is TGTGCCAGCAGCTTGAGCGGGGACCCCGGGGAGCTGTTTTTT.

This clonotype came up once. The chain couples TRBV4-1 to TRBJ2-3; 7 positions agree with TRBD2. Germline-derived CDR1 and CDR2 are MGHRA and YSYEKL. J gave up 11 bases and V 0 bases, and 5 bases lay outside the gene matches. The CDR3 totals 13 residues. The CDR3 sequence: CASSQDRIAGQYF. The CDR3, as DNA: TGCGCCAGCAGCCAAGATCGGATAGCGGGGCAGTATTTT.

CDR3 amino acids: CASSYSVQFTIEAFF. The CDR3 bases are TGTGCCAGCAGTTACTCCGTACAGTTTACCATTGAGGCTTTCTTT. The rearrangement joins TRBV6-5 to TRBJ1-1; D remains ambiguous. V lost 0 bases, J lost 11 bases, and 19 bases lay in between. This CDR3 has 15 residues. The germline CDR1 and CDR2 sequences are MNHEY and SVGAGI.

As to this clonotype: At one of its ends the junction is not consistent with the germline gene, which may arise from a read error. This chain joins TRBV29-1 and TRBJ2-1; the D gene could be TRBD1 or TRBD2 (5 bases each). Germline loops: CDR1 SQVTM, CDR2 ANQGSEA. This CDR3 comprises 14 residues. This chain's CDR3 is CSASQGEPYDEQFF. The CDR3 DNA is TGCAGTGCCAGTCAGGGAGAGCCCTACGATGAGCAGTTCTTC.

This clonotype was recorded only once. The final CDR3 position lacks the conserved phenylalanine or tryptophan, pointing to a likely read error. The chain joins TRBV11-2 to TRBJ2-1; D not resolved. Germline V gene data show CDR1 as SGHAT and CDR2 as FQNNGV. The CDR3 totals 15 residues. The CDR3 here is CTSSLAPLRINEQFL. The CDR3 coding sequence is TGTACCAGCAGCTTAGCCCCCCTCAGGATCAATGAGCAGTTCCTC.

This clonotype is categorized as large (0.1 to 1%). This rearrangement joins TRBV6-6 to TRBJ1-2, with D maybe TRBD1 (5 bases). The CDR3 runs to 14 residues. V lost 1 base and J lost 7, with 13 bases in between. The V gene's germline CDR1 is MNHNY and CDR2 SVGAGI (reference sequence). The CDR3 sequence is CASSYWTPGSGYTF. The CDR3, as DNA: TGTGCCAGCAGTTACTGGACACCAGGGAGTGGCTACACCTTC.

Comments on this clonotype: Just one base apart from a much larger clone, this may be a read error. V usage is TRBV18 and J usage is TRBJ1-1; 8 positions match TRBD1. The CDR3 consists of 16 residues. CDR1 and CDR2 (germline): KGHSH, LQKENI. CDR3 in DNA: TGTGCCAGCCCACCAGCCGGGACAGGATCTAACACTGAAGCTTTCTTT. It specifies CASPPAGTGSNTEAFF.

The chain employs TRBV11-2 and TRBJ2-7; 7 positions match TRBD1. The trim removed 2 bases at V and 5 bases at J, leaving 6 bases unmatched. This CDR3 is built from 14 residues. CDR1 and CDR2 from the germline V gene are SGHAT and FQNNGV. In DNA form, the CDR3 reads TGTGCCAGCAGCTTAAACAGGGGTCAACACGAGCAGTACTTC. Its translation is CASSLNRGQHEQYF.

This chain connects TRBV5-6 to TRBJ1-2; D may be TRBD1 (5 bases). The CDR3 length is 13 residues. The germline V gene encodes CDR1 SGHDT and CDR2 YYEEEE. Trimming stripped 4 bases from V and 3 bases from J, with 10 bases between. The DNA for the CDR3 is TGTGCCAGCAGCATCGGGACGGACTATGGCTACACCTTC. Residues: CASSIGTDYGYTF.

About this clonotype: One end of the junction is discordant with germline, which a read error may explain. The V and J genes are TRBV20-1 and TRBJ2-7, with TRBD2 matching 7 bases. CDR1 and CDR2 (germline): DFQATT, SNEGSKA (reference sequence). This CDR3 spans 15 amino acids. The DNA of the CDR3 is TGCAGTGCTAGAGGGCTAGCGGAAGGGATGTACGAGCATTACTTC. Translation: CSARGLAEGMYEHYF.

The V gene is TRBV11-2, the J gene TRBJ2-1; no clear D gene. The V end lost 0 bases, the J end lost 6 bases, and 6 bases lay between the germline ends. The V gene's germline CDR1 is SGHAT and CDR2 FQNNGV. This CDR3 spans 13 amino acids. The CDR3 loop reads CASSLEQTNEQFF. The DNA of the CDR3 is TGTGCCAGCAGCTTAGAACAGACCAATGAGCAGTTCTTC.

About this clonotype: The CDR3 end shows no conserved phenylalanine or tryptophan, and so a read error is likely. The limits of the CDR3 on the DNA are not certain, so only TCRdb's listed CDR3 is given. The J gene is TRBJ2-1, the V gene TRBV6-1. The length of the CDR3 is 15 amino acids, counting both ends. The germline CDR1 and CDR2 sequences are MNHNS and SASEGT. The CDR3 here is CASNEEVVAYNEQLP.